Listed here are 28 T cell receptor beta chains from one sample, sequenced in a study of blood T cells in healthy people across ages (dated by TCRdb to about 2015). Library construction relied on 5' RACE. Instrument on record: Illumina HiSeq 2500. A second PCR of roughly 7 to 11 cycles was performed with a sample-barcoded 5' primer and a J-beta primer mix. In-frame beta chains were kept once TCRdb had trimmed the public reads at Q25 with fastp and called clones with MiXCR. Merged by CDR3 protein, the rows form single entries marked with the most common genes and DNA. Present in this sample are over 600,000 distinct CDR3 sequences, over 20% of which were seen just once. The ten biggest clones cover roughly 3.9% of the sample. The source material was blood. These receptors originate from a man between 65 and 85 years old in good health.

The chain carries TRBV5-1 and TRBJ1-3; D gene uncertain. V was cut by 8 bases and J by 0 bases, with 15 bases left in between. This CDR3 region has 15 residues. Per the germline V gene, CDR1 is SGHRS and CDR2 is YFSETQ. The CDR3 protein is CASKAAGRSGNTIYF. DNA of the CDR3: TGCGCCAGTAAAGCGGCAGGACGCTCTGGAAACACCATATATTTT.

This chain uses TRBV7-9 with TRBJ2-1; D might be TRBD1 (6 bases). Germline CDR1 and CDR2: SEHNR and FQNEAQ (reference sequence). Trimming removed 5 bases from V and 2 bases from J, with 13 bases in between. This CDR3 is 15 amino acids long. The CDR3: CASSKDGTPYNEQFF. In nucleotides, the CDR3 is TGTGCCAGCAGCAAAGACGGGACACCCTACAATGAGCAGTTCTTC.

This clonotype was detected only a few times. This rearrangement joins TRBV7-2 to TRBJ2-5; D perhaps matches TRBD2 (5 bases). CDR3 length: 13 residues. Germline lookup yields CDR1 SGHTA and CDR2 FQGNSA. V was shortened by 5 bases and J by 5 bases, with 12 bases between the two germline ends. Written as DNA, the CDR3 is TGTGCCAGCAGCCGCTCTAGGGAGGAGACCCAGTACTTC. Its protein is CASSRSREETQYF.

This clonotype occurred a few times. The chain links TRBV13 to TRBJ2-1; tentatively, D is TRBD1 (6 bases). TRBJ2-5 matches the DNA end more closely, so the J call is doubtful. The CDR3 extends over 16 amino acids. Germline CDR1 PRHDT, CDR2 FYEKMQ (reference sequence). The CDR3 nucleotides are TGTGCCAGCAGCTTCCGACTGAGGGGGTATGGGGAGACCCAGTACTTC. This gives the protein CASSFRLRGYGETQYF.

The chain couples TRBV10-3 to TRBJ2-5; TRBD2 aligns across 8 bases. The J call may be in error: the DNA end matches TRBJ2-1 better. The germline CDR1 and CDR2 sequences are ENHRY and SYGVKD. This CDR3 is 14 amino acids long. DNA for the CDR3: TGTGCCGCCAGGACTAGCTTGGACTACAATGAGCAGTTCTTC. Its protein product is CAARTSLDYNEQFF.

This chain uses TRBV12-5 with TRBJ1-4; 7 bases line up with TRBD1. Germline loops: CDR1 LGHNT, CDR2 FRNRAP. Trimming cost V 3 bases and J 4 bases; bases outside gene matches: 5. The CDR3 totals 15 residues. CDR3 coding DNA: TGTGCTAGTGGTTTCGGACAGGCCATTAATGAAAAACTGTTTTTT. Its translation is CASGFGQAINEKLFF.

This clonotype was counted a few times. CDR3 amino acids: CSARRLGGADGELFF. The CDR3 bases are TGCAGTGCTCGACGACTAGGCGGGGCCGACGGGGAGCTGTTTTTT. This rearrangement joins TRBV20-1 to TRBJ2-2; a weak D match, TRBD2 (6 bases). The germline V gene encodes CDR1 DFQATT and CDR2 SNEGSKA (reference sequence). V was pared by 5 bases and J by 7 bases, with 20 bases between. The CDR3 totals 15 residues.

Ten or more counts support this clonotype. This chain joins TRBV7-3 and TRBJ2-3, with D hard to call. The CDR3 covers 15 residues. In germline, CDR1 is SGHTA, CDR2 FQGTGA. Trimming pared 3 bases from V and 1 base from J, leaving 11 bases between. The CDR3 DNA reads as TGTGCCAGCAGCTTCGGTGAAGGCGGCACAGATACGCAGTATTTT. Its protein product is CASSFGEGGTDTQYF. Supplemented by reference TRBV7-3 and TRBJ2-3, the full variable domain reads GAGVSQTPSNKVTEKGKYVELRCDPISGHTALYWYRQSLGQGPEFLIYFQGTGAADDSGLPNDRFFAVRPEGSVSTLKIQRTERGDSAVYLCASSFGEGGTDTQYFGPGTRLTVL.

In this sample, this clonotype turned up once. CDR3 in DNA: TGTGCCAGCGATGGGGGAGGAAACGAGCAGTACTTC. This gives the protein CASDGGGNEQYF. V usage is TRBV7-9 and J usage is TRBJ2-7; possible D gene TRBD2, 6 bases. Germline values: CDR1 SEHNR, CDR2 FQNEAQ (reference sequence). CDR3 length: 12 residues. Trimming pared 8 bases from V and 5 bases from J, leaving 13 bases between.

This clonotype showed up just a few times. The rearrangement uses TRBV7-3 and TRBJ2-2, with TRBD2 as a possible D gene (5 bases). In germline, CDR1 is SGHTA, CDR2 FQGTGA. This CDR3 has 16 amino acids. V dropped 5 bases and J dropped 4 bases, with 17 bases sitting between them. CDR3 sequence: CASSPSEGIRTGELFF. As DNA, the CDR3 is TGTGCCAGCAGCCCGTCAGAGGGAATTCGCACCGGGGAGCTGTTTTTT.

The chain joins TRBV11-2 to TRBJ2-3; D perhaps matches TRBD2 (6 bases). The germline V gene has CDR1 SGHAT and CDR2 FQNNGV. V was pared by 5 bases and J by 4 bases, with 16 bases between. The CDR3 consists of 15 residues. The CDR3 coding sequence is TGTGCCAGCAGCCCCGGCGGAGGGTTTGCAGATACGCAGTATTTT. It yields the protein CASSPGGGFADTQYF.

On this clonotype: This could be a read error, since a much larger clone is one nucleotide away. The J gene is TRBJ2-3, the V gene TRBV12-3 or TRBV12-4; 7 bases agree with TRBD2. The CDR3 covers 15 residues. CDR3 region: CAGSPRLAHTDTQYF. CDR3 DNA: TGTGCCGGCAGCCCCAGACTAGCCCACACAGATACGCAGTATTTT.

The genes are TRBV10-3 and TRBJ2-5, with 14 bases identical to TRBD2. V trimming: 5 bases; J trimming: 11 bases; junction bases outside the gene matches: 16. This CDR3 is 17 amino acids long. The germline V gene has CDR1 ENHRY and CDR2 SYGVKD. As DNA, the CDR3 is TGTGCCATCAGTTCCACCTCGGGACTAGCGGGAGAGGGTGAGCAGTACTTC. Protein: CAISSTSGLAGEGEQYF.

The chain uses TRBV24-1 and TRBJ2-3, with 7 nucleotides matching TRBD2. J gave up 4 bases and V 4 bases, and 13 bases lay outside the gene matches. The germline V gene has CDR1 KGHDR and CDR2 SFDVKD. The CDR3 loop spans 17 amino acids. CDR3 bases: TGTGCCACCAGTGAACCCAAAGCGGGACTCCGGGCAGATACGCAGTATTTT. Translated, it gives CATSEPKAGLRADTQYF.

This clonotype has only a few counts. In nucleotides, the CDR3 is TGTGCCAGCAGTTACGGTTTCAGGGGCGAAGCTTTCTTT. It specifies CASSYGFRGEAFF. The genes are TRBV6-2 or TRBV6-3 and TRBJ1-1; tentatively, D is TRBD1 (6 bases). CDR3 length: 13 residues. Trimming shortened V by 2 bases and J by 8 bases, and 12 bases separated the two germline ends. Looked up from germline, CDR1 is MNHEY and CDR2 is SVGEGT.

V and J are TRBV11-1 and TRBJ2-1; D not resolved. Germline V gene sequence: CDR1 SGHAT, CDR2 FQDESV (reference sequence). V dropped 1 base and J dropped 8 bases, with 12 bases sitting between them. The CDR3 is 14 amino acids. The CDR3 reads CASSLGPLLDEQFF. CDR3 DNA: TGTGCCAGCAGCTTAGGGCCCCTTCTGGATGAGCAGTTCTTC.

This clonotype was observed a few times. J is TRBJ2-1 and V is TRBV28, with 10 bases aligning to TRBD2. The closer fit of TRBJ2-7 to the DNA end suggests the J call may be wrong. Germline V lookup: CDR1 MDHEN, CDR2 SYDVKM. The CDR3 has 19 amino acids. Here the CDR3 reads CASSPVTGSGRTRPYEQYF. The CDR3 DNA reads TGTGCCAGCAGCCCGGTTACGGGTAGCGGGAGGACCAGGCCCTACGAGCAGTACTTC.

This clonotype was observed a few times. The V gene is TRBV20-1, the J gene TRBJ2-7; 7 bases are shared with TRBD1. This CDR3 is 15 amino acids long. The germline V gene has CDR1 DFQATT and CDR2 SNEGSKA (reference sequence). After removal of 0 bases from V and 3 bases from J, the junction contained 8 bases not matched to a gene. CDR3 residues: CSARDRRAGGYEQYF. CDR3 nucleotides: TGCAGTGCTAGAGATAGGCGGGCAGGGGGCTACGAGCAGTACTTC.

The chain couples TRBV7-2 to TRBJ2-2; D remains ambiguous. The germline V and J ends were trimmed by 3 bases and 6 bases, with 17 bases remaining between them. This CDR3 has 16 residues. The germline gives CDR1 SGHTA, CDR2 FQGNSA. CDR3 nucleotides: TGTGCCAGCAGCTTCGTAGAGGCCGGTTCGGCCGGGGAGCTGTTTTTT. Protein product: CASSFVEAGSAGELFF.

This clonotype was seen only a few times. J is TRBJ2-1 and V is TRBV6-6; D is possibly TRBD1 (8 bases). Germline assignment: CDR1 MNHNY and CDR2 SVGAGI (reference sequence). The CDR3 has 15 residues. V dropped 6 bases and J dropped 5 bases, with 17 bases sitting between them. The CDR3 sequence is CASSPGQGGHNEQFF. The CDR3 bases are TGTGCCAGCAGCCCAGGACAGGGAGGGCACAATGAGCAGTTCTTC.

Ten or more counts support this clonotype. The gene calls are TRBV7-6 and TRBJ1-1; D is perhaps TRBD1 (6 bases). The V end was cut by 0 bases, the J end by 7 bases, with 9 bases between. The CDR3 has 13 amino acids. CDR1 SGHVS and CDR2 FNYEAQ come from the germline V gene. The CDR3 region is CASSLAQGSEAFF. The CDR3 DNA follows: TGTGCCAGCAGCTTAGCACAGGGAAGTGAAGCTTTCTTT. Variable domain in full (rest from reference TRBV7-6 and TRBJ1-1): GAGVSQSPRYKVTKRGQDVALRCDPISGHVSLYWYRQALGQGPEFLTYFNYEAQQDKSGLPNDRFSAERPEGSISTLTIQRTEQRDSAMYRCASSLAQGSEAFFGQGTRLTVV.

The chain carries TRBV6-5 and TRBJ2-5; 8 bases fit TRBD2. Matching the DNA end better, TRBJ2-7 makes the J call doubtful. CDR1 and CDR2 from the germline V gene are MNHEY and SVGAGI. This CDR3 spans 15 amino acids. In nucleotides, the CDR3 is TGTGCCAGCAGCTACACGGGGGGGGACGACTACGAGCAGTACTTC. Its translation is CASSYTGGDDYEQYF.

In this sample, this clonotype turned up a few times. V usage is TRBV28 and J usage is TRBJ2-2; D is perhaps TRBD1 (5 bases). Germline V CDR1 and CDR2: MDHEN, SYDVKM. Trimming removed 5 bases from V and 1 base from J, with 14 bases in between. There are 16 residues in the CDR3. The CDR3 protein is CASSQVTVVNTGELFF. The CDR3 DNA reads as TGTGCCAGCAGTCAAGTGACAGTGGTGAACACCGGGGAGCTGTTTTTT.

V and J are TRBV20-1 and TRBJ2-1; no definite D call. This CDR3 region has 12 residues. The germline V and J ends were trimmed by 3 bases and 11 bases, with 14 bases remaining between them. In germline, CDR1 is DFQATT, CDR2 SNEGSKA (reference sequence). Here the CDR3 reads CSASNPLEQQFF. The CDR3 DNA is TGCAGTGCTAGTAATCCCCTCGAGCAGCAGTTCTTC.

The J gene is TRBJ1-1, the V gene TRBV5-1, with D unclear. The CDR3 loop spans 14 amino acids. CDR1 SGHRS and CDR2 YFSETQ come from the germline V gene. Deletions cut 1 base from V and 1 base from J, with 8 bases between. The CDR3: CASSLTVTNTEAFF. The CDR3 DNA is TGCGCCAGCAGCTTGACGGTAACGAACACTGAAGCTTTCTTT.

The chain uses TRBV5-1 and TRBJ2-5; D is ambiguous. In germline, CDR1 is SGHRS, CDR2 YFSETQ. Trimming took off 5 bases at V and 3 bases at J, with 17 bases between the two ends. The CDR3 spans 15 residues. CDR3 in amino acids: CASSQIGKWEETQYF. The CDR3, as DNA: TGCGCCAGCAGTCAGATAGGGAAGTGGGAAGAGACCCAGTACTTC.

The chain uses TRBV3-1 and TRBJ2-5; TRBD2 might be the D (6 bases). Germline V gene data show CDR1 as LGHDT and CDR2 as YNNKEL (reference sequence). Deletions cut 1 base from V and 6 bases from J, with 21 bases between. This CDR3 is 17 amino acids long. The CDR3 region is CASSQGSWRGGRKTQYF. CDR3 sequence (DNA): TGTGCCAGCAGCCAAGGCTCGTGGAGGGGTGGTCGGAAGACCCAGTACTTC.

The chain has TRBV19 and TRBJ1-5; D gene ambiguous. The CDR3 has 14 residues. V lost 6 bases and J lost 0, with 9 bases in between. From germline, CDR1 is LNHDA and CDR2 SQIVND (reference sequence). CDR3 in DNA: TGTGCCAGTAGCCTTCTCAGTAGCAATCAGCCCCAGCATTTT. This codes for CASSLLSSNQPQHF.